The clone carrying this TCR beta chain showed up just a few times. The antigen is undetermined. Using CD45RO/CCR7/CD25/CD127/CD95/CD27, CD4+ naive, central memory, regulatory and stem cell-like memory cells were sorted. The data originate from a study of beta chain features in type 1 diabetes. Findings and caveats of the study: Type 1 diabetes patients had moderately but significantly shorter TCRB CDR3s in all four CD4+ subsets.

cDNA synthesis used the whole RNA isolate, giving expressed TCRB sequences. The protocol was immunoSEQ multiplex PCR, while the TCRdb copy is restricted to in-frame clones and leaves out a portion. This table holds hundreds of thousands of clones, more than 13% found once. The CDR3 contains 14 residues. Trimming took 1 base from V and 4 from J, leaving 10 bases between them. Per the germline V gene, CDR1 is GTSNPN and CDR2 is SVGIG (reference sequence). The V call is TRBV30, the J call TRBJ2-2, with D uncertain. The sequencing sample was made of naive CD4+ T cells from blood. The clonotype was recovered from a man aged 18-30 years with type 1 diabetes. This chain's CDR3 is CAWSGERTTGELFF. DNA of the CDR3: TGTGCCTGGAGTGGGGAACGGACCACCGGGGAGCTGTTTTTT.